This TCR beta chain was sequenced in a study of brain T cells in children with intractable seizures (dated by TCRdb to the early 2020s). Broadly, across the study: A NanoString immunology panel was first used to screen resected brain tissue from 53 pediatric epilepsy surgery cases for immune gene transcripts. Among the roughly twelve selected surgery cases, eight also had pre-surgery blood sequenced, leaving four with brain tissue only. Broad study findings and their caveats: Because sequencing depth differed between pre- and post-surgery blood, the absence of clones from the pre-surgery sample may reflect undersampling. Viral specificity was inferred only from CDR3 sequence similarity, and patients' HCMV serostatus was unknown.

Details on this clone: Its antigen remains unidentified. There are no base qualities to consult, and no much larger clone falls within one base.

The immunoSEQ assay was used to generate TCR beta chain sequences from genomic DNA. The published analysis was carried out like this. CDR3 sequences that did not begin with the conserved framework cysteine at position 104 were removed manually. To get clonality, the normalized Shannon's Diversity Index was subtracted from one, giving values from 0 (maximal diversity) to 1 (oligoclonal). Chi-squared comparison-of-proportions tests assessed whether the same CDR3 differed in frequency between samples, such as brain versus blood. Public clonotypes were identified by searching immuneACCESS, and similarity to known antiviral clonotypes was assessed with the VDJdb browser. This immuneACCESS table, as held by TCRdb, lists in-frame sequences with V and J called but not all clones. Of the missing ones, under half trace to an unresolved V gene in checked studies; the others have no known cause. V, J and clone size are those of that table, while D and trimming were read from the DNA. This sample holds about 340,000 clones; more than 85% were observed only once. Approximately 5% of the sample is taken by the ten largest.

This specimen's time point label, interpreted: blood from clinic visit 5 months post-surgery; TSC patient then seizure free. The surgery cases with the highest brain T cell transcript signatures were chosen for TCR beta chain sequencing of brain tissue, and also of blood when blood was available. Before surgery, patients had received at least one anti-epileptic drug. The TCR-sequenced patients were children whose drug-resistant epilepsy was caused by tuberous sclerosis complex, focal cortical dysplasia, Rasmussen encephalitis or hemimegalencephaly. The Monarch genomic DNA purification kit was used to extract bulk genomic DNA from unsorted brain tissue and from whole blood. CDR1 is given as KGHDR and CDR2 as SFDVKD, both from the germline V gene. The CDR3, cysteine through phenylalanine, is 16 amino acids long. Of the read, only the CDR3 DNA is kept; its 48 bases are in frame from base 1. V was cut back by 2 bases and J by 0 bases, leaving a gap of 10 bases between them.

This material consisted of peripheral blood, taken 4 to 6 months after surgery. The sequence joins TRBV24-1 to TRBJ1-3, with no confident D gene call. This clonotype originated in a boy less than two years old with tuberous sclerosis and intractable seizures. In nucleotides, the sequence is TGTGCCACCAGTGATTCACAAGACTACTCTGGAAACACCATATATTTT. This codes for CATSDSQDYSGNTIYF.